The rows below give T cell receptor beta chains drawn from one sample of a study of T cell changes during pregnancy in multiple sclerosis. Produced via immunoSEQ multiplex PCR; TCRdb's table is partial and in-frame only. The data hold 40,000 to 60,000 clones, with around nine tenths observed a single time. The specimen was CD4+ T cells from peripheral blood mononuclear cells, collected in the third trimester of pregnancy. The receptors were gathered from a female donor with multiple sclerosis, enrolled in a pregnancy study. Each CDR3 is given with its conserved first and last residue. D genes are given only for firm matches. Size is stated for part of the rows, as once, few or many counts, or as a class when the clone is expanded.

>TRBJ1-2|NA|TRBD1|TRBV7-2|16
CASSTYRGEGANGYTF
TGTGCCAGCAGCACCTACAGGGGAGAAGGAGCGAATGGCTACACCTTC
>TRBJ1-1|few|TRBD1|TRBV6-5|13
CASNPRQGPEAFF
TGTGCCAGCAATCCTAGACAGGGGCCTGAAGCTTTCTTT
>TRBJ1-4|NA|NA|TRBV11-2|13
CASSSERTEKLFF
TGTGCCAGCAGCTCAGAACGGACAGAAAAACTGTTTTTT
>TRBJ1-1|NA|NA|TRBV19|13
CASSKDPRVEAFF
TGTGCCAGTAGTAAAGATCCTCGGGTCGAAGCTTTCTTT
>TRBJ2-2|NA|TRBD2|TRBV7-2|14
CASSWTSGAGELFF
TGTGCCAGCAGCTGGACTAGCGGGGCCGGGGAGCTGTTTTTT
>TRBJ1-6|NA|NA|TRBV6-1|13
CASSDRAPSPLHF
TGTGCCAGCAGTGACAGGGCCCCTTCACCCCTCCACTTT
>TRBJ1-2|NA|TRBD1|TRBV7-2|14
CASSWGQRNYGYTF
TGTGCCAGCAGCTGGGGACAGAGGAACTATGGCTACACCTTC
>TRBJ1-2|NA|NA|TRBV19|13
CASSRGGNYGYTF
TGTGCCAGTAGTCGAGGGGGTAACTATGGCTACACCTTC
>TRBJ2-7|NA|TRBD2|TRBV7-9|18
CASSRGGVGGYPGYEQYF
TGTGCCAGCAGCCGGGGGGGTGTTGGGGGGTACCCCGGCTACGAGCAGTACTTC
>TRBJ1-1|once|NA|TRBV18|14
CASSPLQGSSEAFF
TGTGCCAGCTCACCACTTCAGGGTTCGAGTGAAGCTTTCTTT
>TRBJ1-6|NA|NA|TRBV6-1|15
CASSETRPYNSPLHF
TGTGCCAGCAGCGAGACAAGGCCGTATAATTCACCCCTCCACTTT
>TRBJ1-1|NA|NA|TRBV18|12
CASSGGNTEAFF
TGTGCCAGCTCGGGAGGCAACACTGAAGCTTTCTTT
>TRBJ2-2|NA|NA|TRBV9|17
CASSVATVGPSTGELFF
TGTGCCAGCAGCGTAGCTACGGTGGGGCCCTCAACCGGGGAGCTGTTTTTT
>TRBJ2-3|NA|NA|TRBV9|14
CASGPSPSTDTQYF
TGTGCCAGCGGGCCCAGTCCTAGCACAGATACGCAGTATTTT
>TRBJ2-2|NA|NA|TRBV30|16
CAWDKGVRGETGELFF
TGTGCCTGGGACAAGGGTGTCAGGGGGGAAACCGGGGAGCTGTTTTTT
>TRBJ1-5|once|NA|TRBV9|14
CASSVGHADQPQHF
TGTGCCAGCAGCGTAGGGCACGCGGATCAGCCCCAGCATTTT
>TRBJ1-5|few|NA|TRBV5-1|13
CASSLSGDQPQHF
TGCGCCAGCAGCTTGTCGGGGGATCAGCCCCAGCATTTT
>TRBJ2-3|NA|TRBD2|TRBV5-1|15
CASSPLAGGTDTQYF
TGCGCCAGCAGCCCTCTAGCGGGGGGAACAGATACGCAGTATTTT
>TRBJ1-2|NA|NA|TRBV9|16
CASSEKGDVSNYGYTF
TGTGCCAGCAGCGAGAAGGGGGATGTCAGTAACTATGGCTACACCTTC
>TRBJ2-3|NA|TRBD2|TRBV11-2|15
CASSPSGVSTDTQYF
TGTGCCAGCAGCCCGAGCGGGGTGAGCACAGATACGCAGTATTTT
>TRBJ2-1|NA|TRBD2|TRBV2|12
CASSGGGNEQFF
TGTGCCAGTAGCGGGGGAGGCAATGAGCAGTTCTTC
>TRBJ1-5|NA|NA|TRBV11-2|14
CASSPLGTYQPQHF
TGTGCCAGCAGCCCGCTAGGAACCTATCAGCCCCAGCATTTT
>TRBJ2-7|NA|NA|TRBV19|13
CASSDSRGAEQYF
TGTGCCAGTAGTGACTCCCGAGGCGCCGAGCAGTACTTC
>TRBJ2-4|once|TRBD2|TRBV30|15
CAWSVGSFSGEIQYF
TGTGCCTGGAGTGTGGGGAGTTTTAGCGGGGAAATTCAGTACTTC
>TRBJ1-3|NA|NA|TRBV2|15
CASSEAIISGNTIYF
TGTGCCAGCAGTGAAGCAATCATCTCTGGAAACACCATATATTTT
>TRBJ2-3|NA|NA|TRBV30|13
CAWSVRRGDTQYF
TGTGCCTGGAGTGTACGGAGGGGAGATACGCAGTATTTT
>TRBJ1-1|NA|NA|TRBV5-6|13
CASSLQGHTEAFF
TGTGCCAGCAGCTTACAGGGCCACACTGAAGCTTTCTTT
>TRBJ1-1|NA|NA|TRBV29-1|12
CSAEYWNTEAFF
TGCAGCGCAGAATATTGGAACACTGAAGCTTTCTTT
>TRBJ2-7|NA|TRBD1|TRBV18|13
CASSGDRGYEQYF
TGTGCCAGCTCAGGGGACAGGGGCTACGAGCAGTACTTC
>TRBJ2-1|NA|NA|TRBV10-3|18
CAISESRGGQGSPNEQFF
TGTGCCATCAGTGAAAGTCGGGGGGGACAGGGTTCCCCAAATGAGCAGTTCTTC
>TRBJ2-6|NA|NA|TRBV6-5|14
CASSSYSGANVLTF
TGTGCCAGCAGCAGTTACTCTGGGGCCAACGTCCTGACTTTC
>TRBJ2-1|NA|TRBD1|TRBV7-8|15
CASSLATGSYNEQFF
TGTGCCAGCAGCTTAGCGACAGGGTCCTACAATGAGCAGTTCTTC
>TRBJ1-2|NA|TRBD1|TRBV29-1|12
CSVGGQGYGYTF
TGCAGCGTTGGGGGACAGGGGTATGGCTACACCTTC
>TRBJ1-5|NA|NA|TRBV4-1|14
CASSQGTAGGPQHF
TGCGCCAGCAGCCAAGGGACCGCCGGAGGGCCCCAGCATTTT
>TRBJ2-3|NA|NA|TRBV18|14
CASSPRTATDTQYF
TGTGCCAGCTCACCAAGGACAGCCACAGATACGCAGTATTTT